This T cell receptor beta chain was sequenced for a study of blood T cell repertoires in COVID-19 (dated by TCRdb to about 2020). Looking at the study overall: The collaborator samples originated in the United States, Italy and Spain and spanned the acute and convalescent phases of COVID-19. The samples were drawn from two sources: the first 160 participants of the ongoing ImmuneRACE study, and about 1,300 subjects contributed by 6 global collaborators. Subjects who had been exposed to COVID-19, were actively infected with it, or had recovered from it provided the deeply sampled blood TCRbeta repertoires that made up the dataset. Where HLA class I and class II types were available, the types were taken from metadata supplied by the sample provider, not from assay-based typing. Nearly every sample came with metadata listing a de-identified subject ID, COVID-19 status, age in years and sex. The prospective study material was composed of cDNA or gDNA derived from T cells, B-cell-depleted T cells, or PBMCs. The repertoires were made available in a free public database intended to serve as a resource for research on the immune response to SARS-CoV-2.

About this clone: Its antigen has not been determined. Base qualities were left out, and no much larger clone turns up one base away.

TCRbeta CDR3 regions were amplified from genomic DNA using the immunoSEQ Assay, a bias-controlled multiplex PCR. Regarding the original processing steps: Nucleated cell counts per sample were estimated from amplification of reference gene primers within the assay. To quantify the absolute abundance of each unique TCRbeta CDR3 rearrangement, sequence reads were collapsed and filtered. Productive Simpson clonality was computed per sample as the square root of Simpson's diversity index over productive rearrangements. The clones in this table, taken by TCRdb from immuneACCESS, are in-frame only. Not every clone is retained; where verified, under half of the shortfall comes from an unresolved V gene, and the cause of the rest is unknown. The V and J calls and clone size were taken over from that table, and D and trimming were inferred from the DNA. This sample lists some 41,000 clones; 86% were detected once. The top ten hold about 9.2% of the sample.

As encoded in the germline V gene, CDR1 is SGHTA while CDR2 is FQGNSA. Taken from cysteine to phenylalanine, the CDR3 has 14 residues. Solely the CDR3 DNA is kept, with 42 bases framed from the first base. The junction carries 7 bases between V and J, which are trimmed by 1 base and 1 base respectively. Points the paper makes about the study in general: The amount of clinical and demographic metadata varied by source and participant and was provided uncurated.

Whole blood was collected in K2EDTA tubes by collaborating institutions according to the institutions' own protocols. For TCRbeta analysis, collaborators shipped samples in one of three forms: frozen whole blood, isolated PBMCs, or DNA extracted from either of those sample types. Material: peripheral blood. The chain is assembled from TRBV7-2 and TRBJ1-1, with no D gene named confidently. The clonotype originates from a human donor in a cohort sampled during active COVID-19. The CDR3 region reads CASSLGGRNTEAFF. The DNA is TGTGCCAGCAGCTTAGGAGGAAGGAACACTGAAGCTTTCTTT.